The entry below gives a single T cell receptor (beta chain) sequence along with its context. Clones were sequenced by immunoSEQ multiplex PCR, and TCRdb holds only the in-frame ones, with some missing. This table holds 30,000 to 40,000 clones, 70% to 90% found once. The treatment: randomized to nivolumab then ipilimumab (arm A) or the reverse (arm B). Patients had received no earlier DNA-damaging chemotherapy. PBMC sorting kept live CD3+CD8+ cells without CD19 or CD56. The entry originates in a study of sequential checkpoint blockade in melanoma. Background on the study: Patients were randomized 1:1 to nivolumab-then-ipilimumab or ipilimumab-then-nivolumab first-line.

The TCR sequence derives from a human donor with melanoma. The sample here was CD8+ T cells sorted from blood (inferred from file names), taken from a patient given nivolumab and ipilimumab in sequence.

This chain's CDR3 is CASSSQTSGGYNEQFF. For the CDR3, the DNA is TGTGCCAGCAGCTCACAGACTAGCGGGGGCTACAATGAGCAGTTCTTC. V and J are TRBV5-4 and TRBJ2-1, with 12 bases identical to TRBD2. The CDR3 is made up of 16 amino acids. The V segment lost 3 bases and the J segment 3 bases; nucleotides outside the gene matches: 4. From germline, CDR1 is SGHNT and CDR2 YYREEE (reference sequence). Drawing the rest from reference TRBV5-4 and TRBJ2-1, the complete variable domain is ETGVTQSPTHLIKTRGQQVTLRCSSQSGHNTVSWYQQALGQGPQFIFQYYREEENGRGNFPPRFSGLQFPNYSSELNVNALELDDSALYLCASSSQTSGGYNEQFFGPGTRLTVL.